These T cell receptor beta chains were read from a single sample in a study of T cell clusters in autoimmune cytopenias. TCRdb reprocessed the multiplex PCR reads and keeps a single row for each CDR3 protein, giving no DNA. The sample yields some 11,000 distinct CDR3 sequences, of which the top ten take up around a third. These data also featured in a second study, about T cell repertoires in aging, cancer and after chemotherapy.

Sample: peripheral blood. These receptors originate from a human donor in good health. The CDR3 runs from the conserved cysteine through the conserved F or W. Clone size is shown for a subset of rows, as once, few, many or a class of expanded clone.

J gene	V gene	clone size	CDR3 protein
TRBJ1-1	TRBV29-1	NA	CSVPRGIGTEAFF
TRBJ1-5	TRBV30	NA	CAWRQGDHQPQHF
TRBJ1-4	TRBV18	NA	CASSPGRGLSEKLFF
TRBJ1-6	TRBV11-1	NA	CASSSRRQEYSYNSPLHF
TRBJ2-5	TRBV12-3/TRBV12-4	NA	CASSSRPGRETQYF
TRBJ2-3	TRBV29-1	medium-sized	CSVAGTGPGVLTQYF
TRBJ2-7	TRBV19	NA	CASSLRTEGYEQYF
TRBJ1-1	TRBV19	NA	CASTLSAGVTFLNTEAFF
TRBJ1-5	TRBV15	NA	CATSRDRVSNQPQHF
TRBJ2-1	TRBV19	NA	CASKPGLSSYNEQFF
TRBJ2-5	TRBV5-5	NA	CASSPDRGETQYF
TRBJ1-2	TRBV13	NA	CASSSQKSYGYTF
TRBJ2-3	TRBV13	NA	CASSLEDPRDRGDTQYF
TRBJ2-4	TRBV15	NA	CATSRQGPRAKNIQYF
TRBJ2-1	TRBV6-5	NA	CASSYSAGIHNEQFF
TRBJ2-7	TRBV13	NA	CASSFEGLERRPYEQYF
TRBJ1-4	TRBV12-3/TRBV12-4	NA	CASRPALGWGNEKLFF
TRBJ2-5	TRBV19	medium-sized	CASGTAPETQYF
TRBJ2-1	TRBV30	NA	CAWNLAGGYNEQFF
TRBJ2-5	TRBV6-5	NA	CASSGGRETQYF
TRBJ2-1	TRBV19	NA	CASSIPTRQSSYNEQFF
TRBJ2-5	TRBV18	NA	CASSPGGGGYQETQYF
TRBJ2-3	TRBV5-6	NA	CASSSDRTRLEDTQYF
TRBJ2-1	TRBV29-1	NA	CSGNRGYYNEQFF
TRBJ2-7	TRBV30	NA	CAWSFGTGSYEQYF
TRBJ2-7	TRBV5-6	NA	CASSLTLSSYEQYF
TRBJ1-1	TRBV19	NA	CASSIDRTGNTEAFF
TRBJ2-7	TRBV10-2	NA	CASSESTYEQYF
TRBJ2-7	TRBV7-6	NA	CASSSLGIIGTSLYVQYF
TRBJ1-5	TRBV19	NA	CASSLDSGNQPQHF
TRBJ2-6	TRBV7-9	NA	CASSGTGIGANVLTF
TRBJ2-6	TRBV5-1	NA	CASSLNTGAPSLGANVLTF
TRBJ2-7	TRBV18	NA	CASSPTGTGVAYEQYF
TRBJ2-2	TRBV5-4	NA	CASSLGQNTGELFF
TRBJ2-2	TRBV5-4	NA	CASSPSSVDGELFF
TRBJ2-1	TRBV19	NA	CASKGRSGRAGEQFF
TRBJ1-4	TRBV5-1	NA	CASSLQGPNEKLFF
TRBJ2-4	TRBV6-1	NA	CASSGVDKNIQYF
TRBJ2-2	TRBV29-1	medium-sized	CSVVRGQGGTGELFF
TRBJ2-7	TRBV5-4	NA	CASSPGQGDYEQYF
TRBJ2-7	TRBV27	NA	CATRGLSSYEQYF
TRBJ2-7	TRBV19	NA	CASSMASRGFTYEQYF
TRBJ2-5	TRBV11-1	NA	CASSSMNGFQETQYF
TRBJ1-1	TRBV24-1	NA	CATSDLGNTEAFF
TRBJ2-7	TRBV13	NA	CASSLQGQGVRTYEQYF
TRBJ2-1	TRBV13	NA	CASSSPGATQGEQFF
TRBJ2-3	TRBV6-1	NA	CASTSDRSDTQYF
TRBJ2-7	TRBV29-1	NA	CSVEGDRGSYEQYF
TRBJ2-1	TRBV27	NA	CASSFLGGRPYNEQFF
TRBJ1-2	TRBV18	NA	CASSPPQGRSYGYTF
TRBJ1-5	TRBV29-1	NA	CSVGGQGDQPQHF